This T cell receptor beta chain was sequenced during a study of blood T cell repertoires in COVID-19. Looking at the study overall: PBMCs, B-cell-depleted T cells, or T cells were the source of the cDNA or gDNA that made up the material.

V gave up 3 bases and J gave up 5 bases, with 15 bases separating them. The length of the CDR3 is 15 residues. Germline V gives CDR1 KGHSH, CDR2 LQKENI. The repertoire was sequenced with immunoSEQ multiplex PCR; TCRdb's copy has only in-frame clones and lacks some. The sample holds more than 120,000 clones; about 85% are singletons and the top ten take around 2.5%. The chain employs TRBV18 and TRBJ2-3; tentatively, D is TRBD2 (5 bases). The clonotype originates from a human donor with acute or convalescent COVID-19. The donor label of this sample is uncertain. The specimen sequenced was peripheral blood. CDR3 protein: CASSPLASIGDTQYF. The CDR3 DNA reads TGTGCCAGCTCACCTCTGGCTAGCATCGGAGATACGCAGTATTTT.